The text below deals with one T cell receptor beta chain. The source of the sample is a study of blood T cell repertoires in COVID-19. Study in general: COVID-19 samples collected from the United States, Italy and Spain covered acute and convalescent phases.

Germline-derived CDR1 and CDR2 are SQVTM and ANQGSEA. This CDR3 spans 13 amino acids. After removal of 7 bases from V and 4 bases from J, the junction contained 9 bases not matched to a gene. Per the original methods: From reference gene primer amplification, estimates of nucleated cell counts were derived. Only in-frame clones appear in the TCRdb table, and some are missing; sequencing was by immunoSEQ multiplex PCR. From that table come the V and J calls and clone size; the DNA was used to work out D and trimming. The sample lists around 150,000 clones, approximately 80% occurring once. Source material: peripheral blood. The J gene is TRBJ2-7, the V gene TRBV29-1; TRBD1 aligns across 8 bases. The receptor's source is a human donor in a cohort sampled during active COVID-19. The CDR3 DNA reads as TGCAGCGCTAGGACAGGGCAGTTGTACGAGCAGTACTTC. Translated, it gives CSARTGQLYEQYF.